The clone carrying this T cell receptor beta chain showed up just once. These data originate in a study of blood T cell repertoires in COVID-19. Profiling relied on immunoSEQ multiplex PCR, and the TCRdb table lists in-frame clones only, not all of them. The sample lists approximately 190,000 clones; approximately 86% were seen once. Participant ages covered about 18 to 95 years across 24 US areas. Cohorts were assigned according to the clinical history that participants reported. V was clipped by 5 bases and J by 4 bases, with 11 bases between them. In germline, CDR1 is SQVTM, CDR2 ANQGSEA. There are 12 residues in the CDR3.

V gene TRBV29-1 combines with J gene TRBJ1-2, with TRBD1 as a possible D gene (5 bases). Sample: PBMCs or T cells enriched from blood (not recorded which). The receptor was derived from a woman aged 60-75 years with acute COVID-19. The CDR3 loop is CSVPHRTYGYTF. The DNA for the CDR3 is TGCAGCGTTCCCCACAGGACCTATGGCTACACCTTC.